The 19 T cell receptor beta chains listed next were all sequenced from one sample in a study of cytomegalovirus exposure and HLA in healthy donors (dated by TCRdb to 2016 to 2017). Library prep was done by the immunoSEQ multiplex PCR assay. For the multiplex PCR, a mixture combining 60 forward primers for TCR Vbeta segments and 13 reverse primers for TCR Jbeta segments was used. The immuneACCESS repertoire file appears here via TCRdb, limited to in-frame rearrangements. These files lack a portion of the clones; in checked studies, under half of the deficit traces to unresolved V genes, and the cause of the others is not known. Recorded for this sample are over 60,000 clones; about 75% of them occurred a single time. The leading ten clones occupy about 3.3% of the sample. Sequencing was carried out using PBMCs. The receptors were sampled from a young man in good health and CMV-seronegative.

CDR3 amino acids: CASSLGVTGGLEQFF. DNA for the CDR3: TGTGCCAGCAGCTTAGGAGTGACAGGGGGATTAGAGCAGTTCTTC. The chain combines TRBV7-9 with TRBJ2-1, with 9 bases fitting TRBD1. CDR1 and CDR2 from the germline V gene are SEHNR and FQNEAQ (reference sequence). This CDR3 is built from 15 residues. After removal of 1 base from V and 10 bases from J, the junction contained 8 bases not matched to a gene.

This chain uses TRBV5-1 with TRBJ1-3, with TRBD1 identical over 9 bases. The ends lost 3 bases at V and 0 bases at J; junction bases unmatched: 10. The germline CDR1 and CDR2 sequences are SGHRS and YFSETQ. The CDR3 contains 18 residues. CDR3 in DNA: TGCGCCAGCAGCTCAACTCCGGGACAGGGAAGCTCTGGAAACACCATATATTTT. It specifies CASSSTPGQGSSGNTIYF.

J is TRBJ1-4 and V is TRBV16; no clear D gene. The germline V gene has CDR1 KGHSY and CDR2 FQNENV. Trimming took 4 bases from V and 0 from J, leaving 6 bases between them. The CDR3 runs 14 residues. The CDR3 loop reads CASSRAATNEKLFF. CDR3 DNA: TGTGCCAGCAGCCGGGCTGCAACTAATGAAAAACTGTTTTTT.

This chain links TRBV9 with TRBJ1-2; TRBD1 might be the D (5 bases). Looked up from germline, CDR1 is SGDLS and CDR2 is YYNGEE. The CDR3 totals 15 residues. V shed 0 bases and J shed 3 bases, with 12 bases lying between them. The CDR3 protein is CASSVGGAWDYGYTF. As DNA, the CDR3 is TGTGCCAGCAGCGTAGGGGGCGCCTGGGACTATGGCTACACCTTC.

The chain couples TRBV7-3 to TRBJ2-1; 12 bases are a match to TRBD2. The germline CDR1 and CDR2 sequences are SGHTA and FQGTGA. J gave up 3 bases and V 2 bases, and 5 bases lay outside the gene matches. The CDR3 consists of 17 residues. Here the CDR3 DNA reads TGTGCCAGCAGCTTACCCGGACTAGCGGGAATCTACAATGAGCAGTTCTTC. Residues: CASSLPGLAGIYNEQFF.

The chain couples TRBV29-1 to TRBJ1-1; the D is unclear. V lost 6 bases to trimming and J lost 5 bases, with 7 bases between them. Per the germline V gene, CDR1 is SQVTM and CDR2 is ANQGSEA. The CDR3 contains 10 residues. The CDR3 protein is CSVQSTEAFF. The CDR3 nucleotides are TGCAGCGTCCAATCAACTGAAGCTTTCTTT.

This clone was seen a few times. The J gene is TRBJ2-7, the V gene TRBV6-1, with D possibly TRBD2 on 7 matching bases. CDR1 is MNHNS, CDR2 SASEGT, per germline. Trimming took 6 bases from V and 3 from J, leaving 18 bases between them. The CDR3 has 15 residues. The CDR3 DNA reads TGTGCCAGCAGCGCCGGGGGGCTACCCATCTACGAGCAGTACTTC. Amino acid sequence: CASSAGGLPIYEQYF.

The chain couples TRBV7-2 to TRBJ1-1, with D possibly matching TRBD1 (6 bases). The CDR3 is made up of 13 amino acids. Germline V gives CDR1 SGHTA, CDR2 FQGNSA. Trimming pared 4 bases from V and 3 bases from J, leaving 9 bases between. The CDR3 is CASSYRVDTEAFF. CDR3 coding DNA: TGTGCCAGCAGCTACAGGGTTGACACTGAAGCTTTCTTT. Complete variable domain (other parts from reference TRBV7-2 and TRBJ1-1): GAGVSQSPSNKVTEKGKDVELRCDPISGHTALYWYRQSLGQGLEFLIYFQGNSAPDKSGLPSDRFSAERTGGSVSTLTIQRTQQEDSAVYLCASSYRVDTEAFFGQGTRLTVV.

This sequence joins TRBV29-1 and TRBJ1-2; D is perhaps TRBD1 (6 bases). Germline V lookup: CDR1 SQVTM, CDR2 ANQGSEA. The CDR3 length is 12 residues. V was shortened by 3 bases and J by 8 bases, with 13 bases between the two germline ends. CDR3 DNA: TGCAGCGTTGACGGGGGGCGGAAGGGCTACACCTTC. It is translated as CSVDGGRKGYTF.

This sequence joins TRBV4-1 and TRBJ2-5; 7 nucleotides align to TRBD1. This CDR3 is 13 amino acids long. CDR1 and CDR2 from the germline V gene are MGHRA and YSYEKL. With 0 bases clipped from V and 12 bases from J, the junction kept 7 bases outside the gene matches. In nucleotides, the CDR3 is TGCGCCAGCAGCCAAGAGATACGTGACAGGGAGTACTTC. Protein: CASSQEIRDREYF.

The rearrangement joins TRBV4-3 to TRBJ1-2; D perhaps matches TRBD1 (5 bases). CDR3 length equals 14 residues. Germline CDR1 and CDR2: LGHNA and YSLEER. Trimming stripped 0 bases from V and 6 bases from J, with 11 bases between. The CDR3 DNA is TGCGCCAGCAGCCAAGAAGGGGCAGCAGATGGCTACACCTTC. Protein product: CASSQEGAADGYTF.

The gene calls are TRBV19 and TRBJ2-5, with 9 bases fitting TRBD2. The CDR3 length is 13 residues. Trimming at V came to 5 bases and at J to 8 bases, leaving 6 bases not matched to a gene. The germline CDR1 and CDR2 sequences are LNHDA and SQIVND (reference sequence). The DNA for the CDR3 is TGTGCCAGTAGTCCGGGACTAGCAATCACCCAGTACTTC. As protein: CASSPGLAITQYF.

V is TRBV11-2 and J is TRBJ2-1, with 10 bases identical to TRBD1. Trimming removed 5 bases from V and 1 base from J; junction bases left unmatched: 8. CDR1 and CDR2 (germline): SGHAT, FQNNGV. The CDR3 extends over 17 amino acids. The CDR3 nucleotides are TGTGCCAGCAGCGCCGCCCGGGACAGGGGTTCCTACAATGAGCAGTTCTTC. Its translation: CASSAARDRGSYNEQFF.

The chain is built from TRBV19 and TRBJ2-3, with 7 bases matching TRBD1. Germline lookup yields CDR1 LNHDA and CDR2 SQIVND (reference sequence). This CDR3 has 16 amino acids. Losses at the gene ends were 5 bases for V and 7 bases for J; bases not matched to a gene: 15. The CDR3 sequence is CASSPRDSFPIHTQYF. The CDR3 coding sequence is TGTGCCAGTAGTCCCCGGGACAGCTTCCCAATTCATACGCAGTATTTT.

The chain couples TRBV7-2 to TRBJ2-7; possible D gene TRBD1, 6 bases. The germline V gene has CDR1 SGHTA and CDR2 FQGNSA. Trimming stripped 5 bases from V and 6 bases from J, with 14 bases between. The CDR3 spans 13 residues. This CDR3 reads CASSPGQFPEQYF. The CDR3 nucleotides read TGTGCCAGCAGCCCAGGACAGTTCCCCGAGCAGTACTTC.

In its sample, this clone was seen a few times. This chain joins TRBV27 and TRBJ2-3; D might be TRBD1 (6 bases). The CDR3 runs to 15 residues. V shed 5 bases and J shed 0 bases, with 12 bases lying between them. Germline CDR1 is MNHEY and CDR2 is SMNVEV (reference sequence). The CDR3 region is CASSLQGPSTDTQYF. The CDR3 bases are TGTGCCAGCAGTCTGCAGGGGCCTAGCACAGATACGCAGTATTTT.

This clone has a handful of counts. The V gene is TRBV4-3, the J gene TRBJ2-1; 8 bases map to TRBD1. Trimming at V came to 0 bases and at J to 4 bases, leaving 5 bases not matched to a gene. Germline CDR1 reads LGHNA; CDR2 reads YSLEER. The CDR3 is 16 amino acids. The CDR3 nucleotides read TGCGCCAGCAGCCAAGACGGACAGGGAGCGTACAATGAGCAGTTCTTC. Translated: CASSQDGQGAYNEQFF.

The J gene is TRBJ2-5, the V gene TRBV10-1; 11 bases fit TRBD1. The tail of the sequence fits TRBJ2-7 better, so the J call may be wrong. CDR1 is WNHNN, CDR2 SYGVQD, per germline (reference sequence). CDR3 length: 16 residues. For the CDR3, the DNA is TGCGCCAGCAGTGAAGGGACAGGGGGTAGCTCCTACGAGCAGTACTTC. It encodes CASSEGTGGSSYEQYF.

This chain links TRBV4-1 with TRBJ2-1, with TRBD2 matching 12 bases. Germline V gives CDR1 MGHRA, CDR2 YSYEKL. CDR3 length: 20 amino acids. With V trimmed by 7 bases and J by 3 bases, 19 bases remained unmatched. This CDR3 is CASTPGGSGTSGGLYNEQFF. The CDR3 DNA is TGCGCCAGCACGCCCGGTGGGAGTGGCACTAGCGGGGGGCTCTACAATGAGCAGTTCTTC.